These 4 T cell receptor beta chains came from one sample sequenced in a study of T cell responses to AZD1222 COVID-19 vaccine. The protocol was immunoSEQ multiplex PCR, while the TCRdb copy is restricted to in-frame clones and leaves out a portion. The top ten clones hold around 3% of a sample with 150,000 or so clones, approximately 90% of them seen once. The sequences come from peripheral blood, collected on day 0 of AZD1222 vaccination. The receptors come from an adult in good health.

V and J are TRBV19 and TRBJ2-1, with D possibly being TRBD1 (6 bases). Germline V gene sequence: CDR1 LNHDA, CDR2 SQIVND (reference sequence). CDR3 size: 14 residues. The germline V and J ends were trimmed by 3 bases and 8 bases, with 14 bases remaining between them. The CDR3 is CASSILQGEDEQFF. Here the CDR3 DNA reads TGTGCCAGTAGTATTTTACAGGGTGAGGATGAGCAGTTCTTC.

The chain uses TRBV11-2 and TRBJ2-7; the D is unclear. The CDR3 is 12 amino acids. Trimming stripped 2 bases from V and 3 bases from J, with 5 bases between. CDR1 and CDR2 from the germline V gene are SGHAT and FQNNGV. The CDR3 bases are TGTGCCAGCAGCTTAAAGGGCTACGAGCAGTACTTC. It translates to CASSLKGYEQYF. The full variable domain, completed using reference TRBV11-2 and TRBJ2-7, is EAGVAQSPRYKIIEKRQSVAFWCNPISGHATLYWYQQILGQGPKLLIQFQNNGVVDDSQLPKDRFSAERLKGVDSTLKIQPAKLEDSAVYLCASSLKGYEQYFGPGTRLTVT.

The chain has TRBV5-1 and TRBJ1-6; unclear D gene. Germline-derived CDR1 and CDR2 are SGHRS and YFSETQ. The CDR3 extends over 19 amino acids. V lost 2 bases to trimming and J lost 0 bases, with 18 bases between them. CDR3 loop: CASSFGAGLTSSYNSPLHF. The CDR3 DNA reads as TGCGCCAGCAGCTTTGGCGCCGGACTGACGAGCTCCTATAATTCACCCCTCCACTTT. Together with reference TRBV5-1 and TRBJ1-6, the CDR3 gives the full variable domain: KAGVTQTPRYLIKTRGQQVTLSCSPISGHRSVSWYQQTPGQGLQFLFEYFSETQRNKGNFPGRFSGRQFSNSRSEMNVSTLELGDSALYLCASSFGAGLTSSYNSPLHFGNGTRLTVT.

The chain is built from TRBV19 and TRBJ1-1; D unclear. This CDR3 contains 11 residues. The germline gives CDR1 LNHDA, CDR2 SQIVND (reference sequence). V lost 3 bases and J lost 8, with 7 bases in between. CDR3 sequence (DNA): TGTGCCAGTAGTATTCAATTCGAAGCTTTCTTT. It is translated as CASSIQFEAFF.